This is a list of T cell receptor beta chains from one sample in a study of blood T cell repertoires in COVID-19. Here immunoSEQ multiplex PCR was the method, and the copy in TCRdb shows in-frame clones only, minus some. Of about 200,000 clones detected, around three quarters appear once; the ten largest clones hold 4.5% to 7%. The sequencing input was peripheral blood. These receptors were collected from a woman in her 70s with acute or convalescent COVID-19. CDR3s leave out the opening cysteine and the closing phenylalanine or tryptophan.

V	J	CDR3
TRBV24-1	TRBJ2-2	ATSGGEITGELF
TRBV27	TRBJ2-2	ASNMLAGVGTGELF
TRBV5-1	TRBJ2-7	ASSLSGTSGRQYEQY
TRBV18	TRBJ2-2	ASSPTGNTGELF
TRBV24-1	TRBJ2-1	ATSDLRTGDNEQF
TRBV19	TRBJ2-7	AVGASGSYEQY
TRBV27	TRBJ2-5	ASSPRGAGGPRETQY
TRBV19	TRBJ1-5	ASRDSSENQPQH
TRBV25-1	TRBJ1-4	ASRDSRDTGEKLF
TRBV14	TRBJ2-3	ASSLGQGFRGDTQY
TRBV29-1	TRBJ1-6	SVDIWGTGGSPLH
TRBV29-1	TRBJ2-1	SVVGGRAVDEQF
TRBV5-1	TRBJ2-1	ASSLGGEQF
TRBV28	TRBJ1-2	ASSNLMGQIYGYT
TRBV5-4	TRBJ2-7	ASSLGAGYEQY
TRBV11-1	TRBJ2-7	ASSLYGRREDGEQY
TRBV19	TRBJ2-3	ASSSYLNSIGTDTQY
TRBV2	TRBJ1-6	ASSKELDSPLH
TRBV27	TRBJ2-1	ASSLSVGLAEKQF
TRBV24-1	TRBJ2-1	ATTKASGVNNEQF
TRBV27	TRBJ2-5	ASSLTRRETQY
TRBV6-5	TRBJ1-2	ASTRTGRGGYT
TRBV28	TRBJ2-5	ASGQAGWETQY
TRBV5-1	TRBJ2-1	ASSPPSGWAYNEQF
TRBV25-1	TRBJ1-1	ASAPSNGYTEAF
TRBV18	TRBJ2-1	ASSPDRHNEQF
TRBV14	TRBJ2-3	ASSQDSGQSTDTQY
TRBV7-2	TRBJ1-1	ASSLGGFTEAF
TRBV4-2	TRBJ2-7	ASSQARSSYEQY
TRBV7-2	TRBJ1-1	ASSSTGGRTEAF
TRBV5-1	TRBJ2-7	ASSWGTGSYEQY
TRBV10-3	TRBJ2-1	AISGLVTAYEQF
TRBV5-8	TRBJ1-5	ASSLARDQPQH
TRBV10-3	TRBJ2-3	AISGTSGPSTDTQY
TRBV5-1	TRBJ2-7	ASSPAGLAASYEQY
TRBV28	TRBJ2-7	ASSFPGALAIYEQY
TRBV9	TRBJ2-6	ASSPRLDRDYSGANVLT
TRBV2	TRBJ2-7	ASRLDATSGYEQY
TRBV6-6	TRBJ1-6	ASSRGSDNSPLH
TRBV7-9	TRBJ2-6	ASGPSGTGANVLT
TRBV19	TRBJ2-7	ASSGTGYTYEQY
TRBV7-9	TRBJ2-3	ASRKEGDTQY
TRBV19	TRBJ1-1	ASRAKGPNTEAF
TRBV5-1	TRBJ1-2	ASSLGDTGNYGYT